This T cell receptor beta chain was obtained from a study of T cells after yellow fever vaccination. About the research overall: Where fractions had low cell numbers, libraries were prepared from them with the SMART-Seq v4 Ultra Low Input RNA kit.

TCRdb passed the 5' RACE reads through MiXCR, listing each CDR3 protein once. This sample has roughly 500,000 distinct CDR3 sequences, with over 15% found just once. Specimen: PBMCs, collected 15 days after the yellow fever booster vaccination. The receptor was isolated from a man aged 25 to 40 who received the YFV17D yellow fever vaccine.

The CDR3 here is CATSRDSRGLAFSPLHF. The CDR3 DNA is TGTGCCACCAGCAGAGATTCTCGAGGGTTGGCCTTCTCACCCCTCCACTTT. The chain links TRBV15 to TRBJ1-6; D remains ambiguous. The CDR3 has 17 amino acids. In germline, CDR1 is LNHNV, CDR2 YYDKDF (reference sequence). V dropped 0 bases and J dropped 10 bases, with 19 bases sitting between them.